This T cell receptor beta chain was found in a study of shared clonotypes between healthy human individuals. This CDR3 region has 17 residues. The germline CDR1 and CDR2 sequences are SGHRS and YFSETQ. V dropped 2 bases and J dropped 5; count of bases not matched to a gene: 10. Using immunoSEQ multiplex PCR, the repertoire was profiled, and TCRdb retains in-frame clones only, with some absent. The data show about half a million clones, around 80% seen once. The material sequenced was PBMCs. The chain carries TRBV5-1 and TRBJ2-5, with 12 bases that match TRBD2. The sequence was obtained from a woman between 40 and 55 years old in good health. Some clones in this sample may be carry-over from other donors' samples. CDR3 in DNA: TGCGCCAGCAGCTTCCGTGCTAGCGGGAGGGCCCCCGAGACCCAGTACTTC. Encoded protein: CASSFRASGRAPETQYF. The full variable domain, with the rest looked up from reference TRBV5-1 and TRBJ2-5, is KAGVTQTPRYLIKTRGQQVTLSCSPISGHRSVSWYQQTPGQGLQFLFEYFSETQRNKGNFPGRFSGRQFSNSRSEMNVSTLELGDSALYLCASSFRASGRAPETQYFGPGTRLLVL.